These 29 T cell receptor beta chains were sequenced from one sample in a study of tumor-infiltrating lymphocytes in primary liver carcinoma (dated by TCRdb to 2016 to 2017). The run used an Illumina HiSeq 2500. Starting from around 500 ng total RNA, TCRbeta-specific cDNA was produced by reverse transcription with a constant-region primer and ProtoScript II reverse transcriptase. Construction of the TCRbeta libraries relied on three nested rounds of multiplex PCR, following a slightly modified ARM-PCR procedure. Each of the first two PCR rounds ran for about 10 cycles and used multiplex TRBV1-TRBV30 forward primers together with a Cbeta reverse primer. TCRdb itself trimmed the public reads at Q25 with fastp, ran MiXCR and retained productive beta chains. Rows are combined by CDR3 protein, so each entry shows the most common genes and DNA. Here the sample has approximately 110,000 distinct CDR3 sequences; 55% to 75% occur a single time. Of the sample, around 8.4% falls within the top ten clones.

Without any cell sorting, total RNA and DNA were co-extracted from roughly 20-30 mg of bulk tissue using the AllPrep DNA/RNA mini kit. Input material: liver tumor tissue from sampling region 3. Interpreted using the paper, the cell subset or site label stands for: tumor region T3, left-lateral pole. These receptors were collected from a woman aged 60-70 years with primary liver carcinoma and hepatitis B virus infection.

This clonotype showed up many times. V and J are TRBV6-1 and TRBJ2-1, with D perhaps TRBD2 (6 bases). V lost 7 bases to trimming and J lost 7 bases, with 14 bases between them. The CDR3 contains 13 residues. In germline, CDR1 is MNHNS, CDR2 SASEGT. The CDR3 region is CASTGVTRNEQFF. In nucleotides, the CDR3 is TGTGCCAGCACGGGGGTGACAAGGAATGAGCAGTTCTTC.

Many counts were recorded for this clonotype. Since a much larger clone is just one base distant, this may be a read error. The genes are TRBV12-3 or TRBV12-4 and TRBJ1-1; 7 positions match TRBD1. The CDR3 covers 13 residues. J was trimmed by 1 base and V by 6 bases; bases with no gene match: 2. The CDR3 reads CASRWTGNTEAFF. CDR3 DNA: TGTGCCAGCAGGTGGACAGGGAACACTGAAGCTTTCTTT.

A remark on this clonotype: The junction and the germline gene differ at one end; a read error may be behind it. The V gene is TRBV11-2, the J gene TRBJ2-3, with 12 nucleotides matching TRBD2. The CDR3 has 15 residues. Germline V gives CDR1 SGHAT, CDR2 FQNNGV. The CDR3 loop is CTNSSGLAGPDMQYF. CDR3 in DNA: TGTACCAACAGCTCGGGACTAGCGGGCCCAGATATGCAGTATTTT.

This clonotype is a singleton in its sample. At one end, the junction sequence differs from germline, possibly due to a read error. CDR3 in DNA: TGTGCCAGCAGTTTGAGACAGAGCTACGAGCAGCACTTC. Encoded protein: CASSLRQSYEQHF. V gene TRBV28 combines with J gene TRBJ2-7; D possibly corresponds to TRBD1 (5 bases). CDR1 is MDHEN, CDR2 SYDVKM, per germline. The CDR3 totals 13 residues.

This clonotype ranks as medium-sized. The chain combines TRBV11-2 with TRBJ1-1; no clear D gene. Trimming stripped 5 bases from V and 0 bases from J, with 7 bases between. This CDR3 is 13 amino acids long. Germline CDR1 SGHAT, CDR2 FQNNGV. The CDR3 sequence: CASSLGLNTEAFF. In nucleotides, the CDR3 is TGTGCCAGCAGCCTCGGGCTGAACACTGAAGCTTTCTTT. Full variable domain (outside the CDR3, taken from reference TRBV11-2 and TRBJ1-1): EAGVAQSPRYKIIEKRQSVAFWCNPISGHATLYWYQQILGQGPKLLIQFQNNGVVDDSQLPKDRFSAERLKGVDSTLKIQPAKLEDSAVYLCASSLGLNTEAFFGQGTRLTVV.

A remark on this clonotype: The germline gene is not matched at one end of the junction; a read error may be the cause. The J gene is TRBJ1-2, the V gene TRBV6-5; D is ambiguous. The CDR3 extends over 14 amino acids. Per the germline V gene, CDR1 is MNHEY and CDR2 is SVGAGI. The CDR3 bases are TGTGCTAGCAGTGTCACACGGGCGGACTATGGCTACATCTTC. Translation gives CASSVTRADYGYIF.

In regard to this clonotype: A much larger clone differs by one base, so this may be a read error. The V gene is TRBV6-5, the J gene TRBJ2-2; D is perhaps TRBD2 (6 bases). Germline loops: CDR1 MNHEY, CDR2 SVGAGI. The CDR3 is 13 amino acids. CDR3 amino acids: CASSYGVGGELIF. For the CDR3, the DNA is TGTGCCAGCAGTTACGGCGTTGGCGGGGAGCTGATTTTT.

In the case of this clonotype: One junction end disagrees with the germline gene, perhaps due to a read error. The CDR3 reads CANSPEGIREQCF. CDR3 in DNA: TGTGCCAACAGCCCAGAGGGGATCCGGGAGCAGTGCTTC. This rearrangement joins TRBV11-2 to TRBJ2-7, with a possible D match to TRBD2 (6 bases). There are 13 residues in the CDR3. The germline gives CDR1 SGHAT, CDR2 FQNNGV.

For this clonotype: Because the CDR3 is missing its conserved closing phenylalanine or tryptophan, this is likely a read error. The rearrangement uses TRBV6-1 and TRBJ2-5; the match to TRBD2 covers 14 bases. With 9 bases clipped from V and 4 bases from J, the junction kept 10 bases outside the gene matches. The V gene's germline CDR1 is MNHNS and CDR2 SASEGT. The CDR3 length is 16 residues. The CDR3 spells CASNRGLAGARETQYL. CDR3 DNA sequence: TGTGCCAGTAACCGGGGACTAGCGGGAGCACGAGAGACCCAGTACCTC.

V and J are TRBV11-2 and TRBJ2-1, with D perhaps being TRBD1 or TRBD2 (5 bases each). Germline CDR1 SGHAT, CDR2 FQNNGV. Trimming took off 8 bases at V and 4 bases at J, with 18 bases between the two ends. This CDR3 comprises 15 residues. CDR3: CASGIPSGQYNEQFF. CDR3 nucleotide sequence: TGTGCCAGCGGCATCCCCTCGGGGCAGTACAATGAGCAGTTCTTC.

This clonotype appeared once. The rearrangement uses TRBV11-2 and TRBJ1-1; no reliable D call. This CDR3 has 15 residues. In germline, CDR1 is SGHAT, CDR2 FQNNGV. V lost 7 bases and J lost 5, with 20 bases in between. CDR3 region: CASKLAMVGGTEAFF. Here the CDR3 DNA reads TGTGCCAGCAAGTTAGCGATGGTGGGCGGGACTGAAGCTTTCTTT.

V usage is TRBV11-2 and J usage is TRBJ1-4; D is perhaps TRBD1 (5 bases). The CDR3 has 18 amino acids. Deletions cut 4 bases from V and 0 bases from J, with 18 bases between. Germline CDR1 and CDR2: SGHAT and FQNNGV. The CDR3 loop reads CASSSTEANRATNEKLFF. CDR3 nucleotides: TGTGCCAGCAGCTCGACAGAGGCCAATCGAGCAACTAATGAAAAACTGTTTTTT.

This clonotype was observed at least ten times. The chain recombines TRBV28 with TRBJ2-1; D perhaps matches TRBD2 (5 bases). Germline CDR1 and CDR2: MDHEN and SYDVKM. Trimming stripped 5 bases from V and 7 bases from J, with 9 bases between. The CDR3 length is 12 residues. CDR3 bases: TGTGCCAGCAGTACTAGGCGTAATGAGCAGTTCTTC. The encoded protein is CASSTRRNEQFF.

On this clonotype itself: This may stem from a read error, because a much larger clone lies one nucleotide away. The gene calls are TRBV12-3 or TRBV12-4 and TRBJ2-1, with D possibly being TRBD1 (6 bases). The CDR3 contains 14 residues. CDR3 amino acids: CACSRQDQYNEQFF. Here the CDR3 DNA reads TGTGCCTGCAGCAGACAGGATCAATACAATGAGCAGTTCTTC.

This clonotype has just a few counts. This may come from a read error, since a much larger clone is one base off. V usage is TRBV12-3 or TRBV12-4 and J usage is TRBJ2-4; D is perhaps TRBD1 (5 bases). The CDR3 consists of 16 residues. As DNA, the CDR3 is TGTGCCAGCAGTCCCTTCGACAGCAGGGCCAAAACCATTCAGTACTTC. Translation: CASSPFDSRAKTIQYF.

J is TRBJ1-1 and V is TRBV12-3 or TRBV12-4; 7 bases match TRBD1. This CDR3 has 14 residues. CDR3 in amino acids: CDSRGAKRYTEAFF. CDR3 DNA: TGTGATAGCAGGGGGGCGAAGCGGTACACTGAAGCTTTCTTT.

This clonotype was counted between two and nine times. The CDR3 reads CASSQGISNTEAFF. The DNA of the CDR3 is TGTGCCAGCAGCCAGGGCATATCGAACACTGAAGCTTTCTTT. The chain uses TRBV11-1 and TRBJ1-1; the D gene is possibly TRBD1 (5 bases). The CDR3 extends over 14 amino acids. V dropped 5 bases and J dropped 1 base, with 11 bases sitting between them. The germline V gene encodes CDR1 SGHAT and CDR2 FQDESV (reference sequence). Full variable domain (missing parts from reference TRBV11-1 and TRBJ1-1): EAEVAQSPRYKITEKSQAVAFWCDPISGHATLYWYRQILGQGPELLVQFQDESVVDDSQLPKDRFSAERLKGVDSTLKIQPAELGDSAMYLCASSQGISNTEAFFGQGTRLTVV.

Of note for this clonotype: Being one base from a much bigger clone, this may be a read error. V is TRBV5-1 and J is TRBJ2-7, with TRBD1 matching over 8 bases. CDR1 and CDR2 (germline): SGHRS, YFSETQ. CDR3 length equals 15 residues. The CDR3 sequence: CSSSSHRGQAYEQYF. CDR3 DNA sequence: TGCTCCAGCAGCTCGCATCGGGGACAGGCCTACGAGCAGTACTTC.

With respect to this clonotype: Compared with germline, one end of the junction differs, possibly owing to a read error. The chain is built from TRBV14 and TRBJ2-5; D remains unclear. This CDR3 has 16 amino acids. Germline V gene data show CDR1 as SGHDN and CDR2 as FVKESK. CDR3 sequence: CNTTRSTDEAWETQYF. The CDR3 bases are TGCAACACTACGAGGAGCACTGATGAAGCTTGGGAGACCCAGTACTTC. Filled out from reference TRBV14 and TRBJ2-5, the complete variable domain reads EAGVTQFPSHSVIEKGQTVTLRCDPISGHDNLYWYRRVMGKEIKFLLHFVKESKQDESGMPNNRFLAERTGGTYSTLKVQPAELEDSGVYFCNTTRSTDEAWETQYFGPGTRLLVL.

This clonotype was picked up many times. The chain carries TRBV6-2 or TRBV6-3 and TRBJ2-1; 7 nucleotides align to TRBD2. In germline, CDR1 is MNHEY, CDR2 SVGEGT. CDR3 length equals 16 residues. V gave up 6 bases and J gave up 0 bases; unmatched junction bases: 8. The CDR3 nucleotides are TGTGCCAGCAGAACACTAGCGTACAGCTCCTACAATGAGCAGTTCTTC. It yields the protein CASRTLAYSSYNEQFF.

Notes on this clonotype: Its ends do not fully match the called genes, so a read error is possible. V is TRBV6-2 or TRBV6-3 and J is TRBJ2-2, with 8 bases fitting TRBD2. Germline values: CDR1 MNHEY, CDR2 SVGEGT. CDR3 length: 16 residues. CDR3 in DNA: TGTGCCAGCAGTTATTATGCGGGAGGCTTCGCCGGGGAGCTGCTTTTT. Translating gives CASSYYAGGFAGELLF.

The sample holds a few counts of this clonotype. The CDR3 loop is CASSFWGSTEAFF. The CDR3 nucleotides read TGTGCCAGCAGTTTCTGGGGGAGCACTGAAGCTTTCTTT. The chain employs TRBV28 and TRBJ1-1; maybe TRBD1 (5 bases). V was clipped by 3 bases and J by 4 bases, with 9 bases between them. The V gene's germline CDR1 is MDHEN and CDR2 SYDVKM. The CDR3 covers 13 residues.

The V gene is TRBV7-9, the J gene TRBJ1-1; a possible D gene is TRBD1 (6 bases). Between the trimmed V and J ends, which lost 2 bases and 3 bases, there was a span of 10 bases. CDR3 length equals 14 residues. Germline V CDR1 and CDR2: SEHNR, FQNEAQ (reference sequence). In DNA form, the CDR3 reads TGTGCCAGCAGCTTATTACAGGGATACACTGAAGCTTTCTTT. This codes for CASSLLQGYTEAFF.

Concerning this clonotype itself: Its ends do not fully match the called genes, so a read error is possible. The chain has TRBV4-2 and TRBJ1-1; 7 bases are a match to TRBD1. Germline V gene data show CDR1 as LGHNA and CDR2 as YNFKEQ. The CDR3 extends over 19 amino acids. CDR3 in DNA: TGTGCCAGCAGCCAAGAAGCTAGTAGGGGGCGAGGTAGGGGCACTGAAGCTTCCTTT. Protein: CASSQEASRGRGRGTEASF.

This clonotype was picked up many times. The rearrangement uses TRBV6-1 and TRBJ2-3, with TRBD1 matching over 8 bases. J lost 3 bases, V lost 0 bases, and 5 bases had no gene match. This CDR3 spans 16 amino acids. Looked up from germline, CDR1 is MNHNS and CDR2 is SASEGT. Written as DNA, the CDR3 is TGTGCCAGCAGTGAAGCATTCAGGGGGCGGACAGATACGCAGTATTTT. The encoded protein is CASSEAFRGRTDTQYF.

The J gene is TRBJ1-5, the V gene TRBV6-1; 7 nucleotides match TRBD1. The germline CDR1 and CDR2 sequences are MNHNS and SASEGT. V lost 7 bases to trimming and J lost 6 bases; unmatched junction nucleotides: 15. This CDR3 has 16 residues. The CDR3 is CASTPARGGGIQPQHF. The CDR3 DNA reads TGTGCCAGCACCCCGGCCAGGGGGGGTGGCATTCAGCCCCAGCATTTT.

V usage is TRBV20-1 and J usage is TRBJ2-7; 9 nucleotides align to TRBD2. V trimming: 1 base; J trimming: 7 bases; junction bases outside the gene matches: 23. Germline CDR1 DFQATT, CDR2 SNEGSKA (reference sequence). The CDR3 loop spans 19 amino acids. The CDR3 nucleotides read TGCAGTGCTAGAGCTCAAGAGATTCCCCTTAGCGGGAGTACTGGTGAGCAGTACTTC. Translating gives CSARAQEIPLSGSTGEQYF.

About this clonotype: This clone may be a read error of a much larger clone one base away. The chain recombines TRBV6-5 with TRBJ1-1, with TRBD1 as a possible D gene (6 bases). The CDR3 consists of 12 residues. Germline CDR1 is MNHEY and CDR2 is SVGAGI. CDR3 sequence reads: CTSRSQGTEAFF. Written as DNA, the CDR3 is TGTACCAGCAGGTCACAGGGTACTGAAGCTTTCTTT.

This clonotype was counted only a few times. The rearrangement uses TRBV28 and TRBJ2-5, with D perhaps TRBD2 (5 bases). Trimming removed 7 bases from V and 5 bases from J, with 20 bases in between. The CDR3 is made up of 15 amino acids. CDR1 is MDHEN and CDR2 is SYDVKM in the germline V gene. CDR3 protein: CASTRYPSSSETQYF. The CDR3 DNA sequence: TGTGCCAGCACACGATACCCTTCTAGCTCCGAGACCCAGTACTTC.